This T cell receptor beta chain was profiled in a study of T cells in Graves' hyperthyroidism and ophthalmopathy (dated by TCRdb to between 2018 and 2020). Study-wide context: Peripheral blood samples were taken at the time of initial diagnosis, prior to any treatment. TCR V-J signatures able to tell the groups apart were searched for in a discovery cohort of 95 to 100 patients, of whom roughly 42 had Graves' ophthalmopathy and around 57 had stable Graves' hyperthyroidism. Prospective prediction of ophthalmopathy was tested in an independent validation cohort consisting of roughly 19 hyperthyroidism patients and 15 or so patients who later progressed to ophthalmopathy. For training and testing, the approximately 92 patients in the discovery cohort were randomly divided in a 7:3 ratio. Thyroid tissue and blood T-cell repertoires from about 6 Graves' hyperthyroidism patients were also compared in the study. After sampling, hyperthyroidism patients received methimazole starting at 30 mg daily, and ophthalmopathy patients received high-dose intravenous methylprednisolone. According to the paper, TCR Vbeta CDR3 sequencing was carried out on about 140 peripheral blood samples, which came from fewer than 50 ophthalmopathy, around 74 hyperthyroidism and about 17 progressor patients. What the work shows at the level of the full study, not this receptor alone: In validation, the model predicted progression to ophthalmopathy a median of about 6.8 months before onset, with about 71% sensitivity and 72.22% specificity. Most expanded thyroid clonotypes (frequency above 0.001) were also detected in blood, a finding suggesting that blood repertoires may reflect thyroid immune responses. No statistical method was used to set the sample size in advance, and investigators knew the group allocation. Ophthalmopathy was separated from stable hyperthyroidism by a 13 V-J signature model, with approximately 89% sensitivity and about 81% specificity obtained in cross-validation and 80%/75% obtained in testing.

The sample holds many counts of this clonotype. Its recognized antigen is unknown. No clone much larger than this one lies a single base away; base qualities are absent. The TCR beta CDR3 regions were amplified from RNA transcripts. The TCR CDR3 was subjected to a first round of RT-PCR using the HTBI primer set and the Qiagen OneStep RT-PCR kit. A second multiplex PCR round built the libraries, followed by size selection and purification. Sequencing of the libraries was done on an Illumina HiSeq2000 using paired-end 100 bp reads. In the authors' own workflow: SOAPnuke was used to process the raw data, removing reads that contained adapters or uncalled bases, had a mean Phred below 15, or lacked an exact match to the constant primer or identifier. High-quality paired reads were merged with COPE v1.2.5, and unique nucleotide sequences were defined as clonotypes. MiTCR v1.1 was used to align the clonotypes against IMGT TRBV, TRBD and TRBJ reference segments. Only V-J combinations with frequency above 0.0001, covering 99% to 99.2% of repertoires, were analysed. The TCS score was defined as F50 (clonal expansion) divided by E x V (chaos), with BLOSUM62-based TCRdist calculated between CDR3 peptides within each V-J. Welch's t-statistics and random forest reduced 500 to 550 V-J features to 10 to 15, which were used in a naive Bayes classifier (R e1071). The public reads were quality trimmed at Q25 with fastp and then assembled into clones with MiXCR by TCRdb, keeping productive beta chains. Rows are unified per CDR3 protein, each entry keeping the most common DNA and genes. TCRdb, not the original authors, processed these V and J calls. This sample gives a few hundred thousand distinct CDR3 sequences in total; approximately 15% of them show up just once. The top ten hold roughly 3.4% of the sample.

In the ophthalmopathy patients, disease was moderately to severely active, with a Clinical Activity Score of 3 or more, a NOSPECS grade of 4 or more, and a duration of less than 3 months. Any patient with an uncontrolled infection, another autoimmune disease, pregnancy or lactation was excluded. Diagnoses relied on clinical symptoms, serum thyroxine and TRAb, thyroid ultrasound and orbital computed tomography. Ficoll-Paque density gradient centrifugation was used to isolate PBMCs from around 10 ml of fresh peripheral blood. Total RNA was extracted using Trizol reagent, and RNA quality was assessed on an Agilent 2100 Bioanalyzer. The germline V gene supplies CDR1 SGHAT and CDR2 FQNNGV. The junction carries 22 bases between V and J, which are trimmed by 5 bases and 5 bases respectively. The CDR3 runs 16 amino acids, cysteine and phenylalanine included. Just the 48-base CDR3 DNA is kept, in frame starting at base 1.

Material: blood. This receptor chain uses TRBV11-2 and TRBJ2-7; the best D guess is TRBD1, with 5 bases matching. The sequence came from a woman aged 35 to 49 with Graves' ophthalmopathy. Here the CDR3 is given as CASSPPVWGLRDEQYF. The DNA is TGTGCCAGCAGCCCCCCGGTGTGGGGCCTCCGGGACGAGCAGTACTTC.